These 8 T cell receptor beta chains were sequenced from one sample in a study of cytomegalovirus exposure and HLA in healthy donors. The primer mix had 60 Vbeta and 13 Jbeta primers. The assay was immunoSEQ multiplex PCR, and TCRdb's table has in-frame clones only and misses some. The sample lists about 180,000 clones; 81% were seen once. The sequenced sample consisted of PBMCs. The receptors here all came from a woman in her 30s in good health and CMV-seronegative.

This chain joins TRBV27 and TRBJ1-4; TRBD1 agrees at 9 bases. This CDR3 comprises 15 residues. Germline V gene data show CDR1 as MNHEY and CDR2 as SMNVEV (reference sequence). With 3 bases clipped from V and 6 bases from J, the junction kept 5 bases outside the gene matches. This CDR3 is CASSFVWTGDEKLFF. CDR3 nucleotide sequence: TGTGCCAGCAGTTTCGTTTGGACAGGGGATGAAAAACTGTTTTTT.

This clone occurred a few times. The chain links TRBV15 to TRBJ2-7; D is possibly TRBD2 (6 bases). CDR1 is LNHNV, CDR2 YYDKDF, per germline (reference sequence). Between the trimmed V and J ends, which lost 1 base and 1 base, there was a span of 14 bases. The CDR3 is made up of 16 amino acids. CDR3 DNA: TGTGCCACCAGCAGAGCGGGGAGGTTTCAATCCTACGAGCAGTACTTC. Amino acids: CATSRAGRFQSYEQYF.

The V gene is TRBV7-2, the J gene TRBJ2-7; perhaps TRBD1 as D (6 bases). The ends were cut back, 5 bases at V and 6 bases at J, with 11 bases in the middle. The germline gives CDR1 SGHTA, CDR2 FQGNSA. There are 12 residues in the CDR3. The CDR3 DNA is TGTGCCAGCAGCCAAGGGGGTGGCGAGCAGTACTTC. It translates to CASSQGGGEQYF.

This clone has a handful of counts. The chain recombines TRBV7-9 with TRBJ1-2, with 7 bases lining up with TRBD1. Losses at the gene ends were 4 bases for V and 6 bases for J; bases not matched to a gene: 2. Germline V CDR1 and CDR2: SEHNR, FQNEAQ (reference sequence). There are 12 residues in the CDR3. CDR3 in amino acids: CASSSGQNGYTF. The DNA of the CDR3 is TGTGCCAGCAGCTCGGGACAGAATGGCTACACCTTC.

This clone was seen a handful of times. The chain has TRBV28 and TRBJ1-1; 9 nucleotides agree with TRBD1. There are 13 residues in the CDR3. The germline V gene encodes CDR1 MDHEN and CDR2 SYDVKM. V shed 6 bases, J shed 6 bases, and the junction held 5 bases outside the gene matches. CDR3 loop: CASSSQGAPEAFF. The CDR3 DNA is TGTGCCAGCAGCTCACAGGGGGCCCCTGAAGCTTTCTTT.

The V and J genes are TRBV4-3 and TRBJ1-2, with D possibly TRBD1 on 5 matching bases. CDR1 is LGHNA and CDR2 is YSLEER in the germline V gene. The CDR3 loop spans 18 amino acids. V was clipped by 0 bases and J by 2 bases, with 19 bases between them. The CDR3 nucleotides are TGCGCCAGCAGCCAAGATCCCCAGGGCCCACTCTCCAACTATGGCTACACCTTC. Translating gives CASSQDPQGPLSNYGYTF.

The sample holds one count of this clone. V gene TRBV7-9 combines with J gene TRBJ1-2; maybe TRBD1 (5 bases). This CDR3 is built from 12 residues. Germline CDR1 and CDR2: SEHNR and FQNEAQ (reference sequence). V shed 0 bases and J shed 8 bases, with 7 bases lying between them. The CDR3 sequence is CASSLAQGGYTF. In DNA form, the CDR3 reads TGTGCCAGCAGCTTAGCCCAGGGAGGCTACACCTTC.

This clone was counted a few times. This chain joins TRBV6-1 and TRBJ2-7; TRBD1 aligns across 11 bases. This CDR3 spans 15 amino acids. Germline V gene data show CDR1 as MNHNS and CDR2 as SASEGT. With 5 bases clipped from V and 2 bases from J, the junction kept 5 bases outside the gene matches. The CDR3 reads CASSLGQGATYEQYF. In nucleotides, the CDR3 is TGTGCCAGCAGTCTCGGACAGGGGGCCACCTACGAGCAGTACTTC.